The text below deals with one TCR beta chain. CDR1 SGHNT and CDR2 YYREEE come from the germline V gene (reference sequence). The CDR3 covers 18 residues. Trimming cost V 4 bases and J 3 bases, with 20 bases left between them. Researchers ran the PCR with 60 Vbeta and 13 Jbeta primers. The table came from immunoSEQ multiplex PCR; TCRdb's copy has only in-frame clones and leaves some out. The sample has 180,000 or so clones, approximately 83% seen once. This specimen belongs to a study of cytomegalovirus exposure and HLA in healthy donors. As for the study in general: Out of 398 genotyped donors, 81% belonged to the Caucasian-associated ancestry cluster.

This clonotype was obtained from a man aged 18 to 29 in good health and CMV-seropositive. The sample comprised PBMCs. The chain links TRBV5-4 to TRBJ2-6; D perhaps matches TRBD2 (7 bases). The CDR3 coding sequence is TGTGCCAGCAGCCCGCAGGGTAGGGGAGGGGGTGGGGCCAACGTCCTGACTTTC. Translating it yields CASSPQGRGGGGANVLTF.